These 10 T cell receptor beta chains were sequenced from one sample in a study of T cells in Graves' hyperthyroidism and ophthalmopathy (dated by TCRdb to about 2019). The library was built by means of multiplex PCR. Sequencing used an Illumina HiSeq 2000. TCR beta CDR3 regions were amplified from RNA transcripts. A first-round RT-PCR of the TCR CDR3 used the HTBI primer set with the Qiagen OneStep RT-PCR kit. TCRdb passed the public sequencing reads through fastp at Q25 and MiXCR, retaining productive beta sequences. Under each unique CDR3 protein, matching rows form one entry showing the most common genes and DNA. Recorded for this sample are some 510,000 distinct CDR3 sequences; around 20% of them occurred a single time. The ten top clones hold around a quarter of the sample. Sequencing was performed on blood. All receptors come from a man between 18 and 29 years old with Graves' hyperthyroidism.

This clonotype appeared many times. The V and J genes are TRBV11-2 and TRBJ2-7; 7 nucleotides agree with TRBD1. Losses at the gene ends were 3 bases for V and 0 bases for J; bases not matched to a gene: 2. Per the germline V gene, CDR1 is SGHAT and CDR2 is FQNNGV. The CDR3 length is 14 residues. The CDR3: CASSLGQHSYEQYF. The DNA for the CDR3 is TGTGCCAGCAGCTTGGGACAGCACTCCTACGAGCAGTACTTC.

This clonotype was picked up a small number of times. V gene TRBV15 combines with J gene TRBJ2-5; D is ambiguous. Germline CDR1 is LNHNV and CDR2 is YYDKDF (reference sequence). This CDR3 comprises 16 residues. Trimming removed 0 bases at V and 0 bases at J, with 11 bases between. The CDR3 is CATSRDRNSYQETQYF. The CDR3 bases are TGTGCCACCAGCAGAGATAGAAACAGCTACCAAGAGACCCAGTACTTC.

The gene calls are TRBV28 and TRBJ1-2, with TRBD1 as a possible D gene (6 bases). Germline V CDR1 and CDR2: MDHEN, SYDVKM. This CDR3 has 14 residues. V lost 4 bases to trimming and J lost 4 bases, with 13 bases between them. For the CDR3, the DNA is TGTGCCAGCAGTTCCGACAGGAATATCTATGGCTACACCTTC. As protein: CASSSDRNIYGYTF.

The V call is TRBV9, the J call TRBJ2-5, with 7 bases matching TRBD1. V dropped 3 bases and J dropped 4; count of bases not matched to a gene: 15. Germline values: CDR1 SGDLS, CDR2 YYNGEE. This CDR3 comprises 17 residues. CDR3 sequence: CASSARTGQAVAETQYF. CDR3 in DNA: TGTGCCAGCAGCGCCCGGACAGGACAGGCGGTAGCAGAGACCCAGTACTTC.

This clonotype was seen more than once but under ten times. This chain uses TRBV7-9 with TRBJ2-7, with TRBD1 identical over 9 bases. The V gene end was trimmed by 2 bases and the J gene end by 2 bases; junction bases not matched to a gene: 4. The CDR3 sequence is 15 residues long. The germline CDR1 and CDR2 sequences are SEHNR and FQNEAQ (reference sequence). The CDR3 DNA sequence: TGTGCCAGCAGCTTACAAAGACAGGGGGCCTACGAGCAGTACTTC. Residues: CASSLQRQGAYEQYF.

The rearrangement uses TRBV6-1 and TRBJ1-5, with 12 bases that match TRBD1. The germline gives CDR1 MNHNS, CDR2 SASEGT. The junction had 12 bases not matched to a gene; V was cut back by 5 bases and J by 7 bases. There are 17 residues in the CDR3. CDR3 sequence: CASSTARDRGLRQPQHF. The CDR3 coding sequence is TGTGCCAGCAGTACGGCCCGGGACAGGGGGCTGCGGCAGCCCCAGCATTTT.

This clonotype showed up many times. This chain connects TRBV11-3 to TRBJ2-5; 8 bases align to TRBD2. After removal of 6 bases from V and 2 bases from J, the junction contained 17 bases not matched to a gene. CDR1 SGHNT and CDR2 YENEEA come from the germline V gene. CDR3 length equals 18 residues. The CDR3 reads CASSSLDRWRGDQETQYF. CDR3 in DNA: TGTGCCAGCAGTTCATTGGATCGGTGGCGGGGGGATCAAGAGACCCAGTACTTC.

The chain joins TRBV6-1 to TRBJ2-2; TRBD2 aligns across 7 bases. CDR1 is MNHNS and CDR2 is SASEGT in the germline V gene. The CDR3 is made up of 15 amino acids. The V gene end was trimmed by 8 bases and the J gene end by 6 bases; junction bases not matched to a gene: 12. Here the CDR3 DNA reads TGTGCCAGCTCTCTGGGACTACACGAGGCCGGGGAGCTGTTTTTT. The encoded protein is CASSLGLHEAGELFF.

This clonotype has a count of ten or more. The chain uses TRBV19 and TRBJ1-5; D gene ambiguous. Germline V CDR1 and CDR2: LNHDA, SQIVND (reference sequence). V was trimmed by 4 bases and J by 3 bases, leaving 7 bases between them. The CDR3 is 13 residues long. The CDR3 sequence: CASSNGPNQPQHF. The CDR3 DNA sequence: TGTGCCAGTAGTAACGGTCCCAATCAGCCCCAGCATTTT.

J is TRBJ1-1 and V is TRBV18, with 10 bases matching TRBD1. V dropped 6 bases and J dropped 3; count of bases not matched to a gene: 7. The CDR3 has 15 residues. The germline gives CDR1 KGHSH, CDR2 LQKENI. CDR3: CASSQTTGGYTEAFF. DNA of the CDR3: TGTGCCAGCTCTCAGACGACAGGGGGCTACACTGAAGCTTTCTTT.